These T cell receptor beta chains were read from a single sample in a study of blood T cell repertoires in COVID-19. Profiling relied on immunoSEQ multiplex PCR, and the TCRdb table lists in-frame clones only, not all of them. The sample consists of about 250,000 clones, more than 70% of them appearing once. The sample comprised peripheral blood. Receptor source: a woman in her forties who had recovered from COVID-19. Each CDR3 is given with its conserved first and last residue.

length	J	V	CDR3
15	TRBJ2-1	TRBV4-1	CASSQVTGADWDSVF
15	TRBJ1-3	TRBV19	CASSPQGATGNTIYF
11	TRBJ2-7	TRBV27	CASRTRTGQYF
14	TRBJ2-1	TRBV5-8	CASSYGTGYNEQFF
13	TRBJ2-1	TRBV5-5	CASSLGYYNEQFF
13	TRBJ2-1	TRBV5-4	CASSPGLGNEQFF
11	TRBJ1-2	TRBV12-3/TRBV12-4	CASSFVSGYTF
12	TRBJ2-7	TRBV13	CASSLQGGEQYF
13	TRBJ1-1	TRBV6-5	CASSYNQGAEAFF
17	TRBJ2-3	TRBV11-3	CASSPLAGSLSTDTQYF
14	TRBJ1-2	TRBV19	CASRTQGLNYGYTF
14	TRBJ2-1	TRBV5-1	CASSTGDSPNEQFF
14	TRBJ2-1	TRBV5-1	CASTGTSGSNEQFF
15	TRBJ1-1	TRBV11-2	CASSLGQGMNTEAFF
15	TRBJ2-2	TRBV5-1	CASSRSGMNTGELFF
16	TRBJ1-4	TRBV28	CASSLSGKTTNEKLFF
13	TRBJ1-2	TRBV19	CASRPTDNYGYTF
14	TRBJ1-2	TRBV5-1	CASSRPGENYGYTF
14	TRBJ2-7	TRBV4-1	CASSQWGTAGEQYF
16	TRBJ2-3	TRBV11-3	CASSPGLAGAEDTQYF
15	TRBJ1-3	TRBV7-3	CASSPQGGAGNTIYF
15	TRBJ1-2	TRBV28	CASSTTGDGGYGYTF
14	TRBJ2-3	TRBV11-3	CASSLGADTDTQYF
12	TRBJ2-5	TRBV19	CASSVRGETQYF
13	TRBJ1-2	TRBV6-5	CASSFLTGDGYTF
13	TRBJ1-4	TRBV6-5	CASQGTLGEKLFF
13	TRBJ2-7	TRBV25-1	CASSLAGAYEQYF
12	TRBJ2-1	TRBV7-6	CASSSSSVEQFF
15	TRBJ1-5	TRBV4-3	CASSQGSGRNQPQHF
18	TRBJ2-6	TRBV10-3	CAISERIAGGAGANVLTF
17	TRBJ2-1	TRBV9	CASSVAPSGRVDNEQFF
13	TRBJ2-7	TRBV7-9	CASSWTGGSEQYF
13	TRBJ2-3	TRBV6-5	CASSRDTTDTQYF